The 13 T cell receptor beta chains below all came from one sample that was sequenced in a study of CD8+CD57+ T cells in acquired aplastic anemia. Sequencing involved patients with CD8+CD57+ cell expansion previously shown by flow cytometry. Genomic DNA, the template, was used for profiling of the TCR beta VDJ and CDR3. TCRdb reprocessed the reads with MiXCR, giving one entry per CDR3 protein. The sample consists of 150,000 to 200,000 distinct CDR3 sequences, around half of them appearing once. Sequencing input: sorted CD4+, CD8+, or CD8+CD57+ T cells (not recorded which) from PBMCs. The receptors here all came from a human donor with aplastic anemia.

The chain is built from TRBV24-1 and TRBJ2-5; 7 nucleotides agree with TRBD2. Germline lookup yields CDR1 KGHDR and CDR2 SFDVKD. V lost 3 bases and J lost 9; bases outside the gene matches: 6. The CDR3 is made up of 13 amino acids. The CDR3 region is CATSDPSREAQYF. In DNA, the CDR3 is TGTGCCACCAGTGATCCAAGCCGGGAGGCCCAGTACTTC.

This clonotype was counted ten times or more. The rearrangement joins TRBV7-2 to TRBJ2-2; D is perhaps TRBD1 (6 bases). The CDR3 loop spans 16 amino acids. Germline-derived CDR1 and CDR2 are SGHTA and FQGNSA. Trimming took off 11 bases at V and 2 bases at J, with 21 bases between the two ends. The CDR3 region has the DNA TGTGCCCAGAAGGGGGTAGCGTCAGCCAACACCGGGGAGCTGTTTTTT. As protein: CAQKGVASANTGELFF.

The chain carries TRBV5-1 and TRBJ2-1, with 12 bases lining up with TRBD2. CDR1 SGHRS and CDR2 YFSETQ come from the germline V gene. V shed 5 bases and J 4 bases; nucleotides not matched to a gene: 10. The CDR3 is made up of 17 amino acids. In nucleotides, the CDR3 is TGCGCCAGCAGTTCGACTACTAGCGGGGGGCCTTACAATGAGCAGTTCTTC. Translated: CASSSTTSGGPYNEQFF.

V and J are TRBV20-1 and TRBJ2-7; 11 bases align to TRBD1. The J segment lost 5 bases and the V segment lost 6 bases, leaving 9 bases of the junction unmatched. CDR3 length: 14 residues. Germline values: CDR1 DFQATT, CDR2 SNEGSKA (reference sequence). In DNA, the CDR3 is TGCAGTGCCCGGATGGGACAGGGGGGAGACGAGCAGTACTTC. Its translation is CSARMGQGGDEQYF.

This clonotype has a handful of counts. A read error is possible here, since a much larger clone lies one base away. No conserved phenylalanine or tryptophan is present at the end of the CDR3, so a read error is the likely explanation. This chain joins TRBV7-8 and TRBJ2-7; 10 bases are shared with TRBD1. Per germline, CDR1 SGHVS and CDR2 FQNEAQ. This CDR3 comprises 15 residues. After removal of 6 bases from V and 6 bases from J, the junction contained 11 bases not matched to a gene. The CDR3 DNA reads TGTGCCAGCAGTTTTGCCGGGACAGGGGTTCTCGAGCAGTACTCC. Protein: CASSFAGTGVLEQYS.

This clonotype was recorded at least ten times. V and J are TRBV24-1 and TRBJ1-5; D uncertain. Germline CDR1 is KGHDR and CDR2 is SFDVKD. The CDR3 extends over 16 amino acids. Trimming shortened V by 3 bases and J by 1 base, and 12 bases separated the two germline ends. The CDR3 DNA reads TGTGCCACCAGTGATAGTGAGGGCCGAAGCAATCAGCCCCAGCATTTT. Its protein product is CATSDSEGRSNQPQHF.

The chain uses TRBV10-3 and TRBJ2-7; unclear D gene. The CDR3 covers 14 residues. Germline-derived CDR1 and CDR2 are ENHRY and SYGVKD. Deletions cut 0 bases from V and 3 bases from J, with 9 bases between. The CDR3 loop is CAISESIGSYEQYF. Here the CDR3 DNA reads TGTGCCATCAGTGAGTCGATAGGAAGCTACGAGCAGTACTTC.

Note on this clonotype: The junction shows a germline mismatch at one end, possibly a read error. The chain joins TRBV4-2 to TRBJ2-6; no firm D call. The CDR3 spans 15 residues. Germline V gene data show CDR1 as LGHNA and CDR2 as YNFKEQ. The CDR3 DNA reads TGTGCCTGCAGCCAAGATTTCTCTGGGGCCAACGTCCTGACTTTC. As protein: CACSQDFSGANVLTF.

In this sample, this clonotype turned up many times. The rearrangement links TRBV29-1 to TRBJ1-1, with TRBD1 matching over 7 bases. The V and J ends lost 4 bases and 0 bases, in that order; junction bases with no gene match: 2. CDR1 and CDR2 from the germline V gene are SQVTM and ANQGSEA. The CDR3 covers 13 residues. In DNA, the CDR3 is TGCAGCGTTGGGGGACAGATGAACACTGAAGCTTTCTTT. Translated: CSVGGQMNTEAFF.

Worth noting for this clonotype: This may stem from a read error, because a much larger clone lies one nucleotide away. The chain uses TRBV6-1 and TRBJ2-7; 11 bases map to TRBD1. This CDR3 spans 13 amino acids. Trimming at V came to 7 bases and at J to 5 bases, leaving 4 bases not matched to a gene. CDR1 is MNHNS, CDR2 SASEGT, per germline. CDR3 nucleotides: TGTGCCAGCACCGTGGGACAGGGGGACGAGCAGTACTTC. It translates to CASTVGQGDEQYF.

This clonotype occurred a few times. The rearrangement joins TRBV6-5 to TRBJ2-2; 8 bases are a match to TRBD2. Germline V gene data show CDR1 as MNHEY and CDR2 as SVGAGI. The CDR3 has 16 residues. V gave up 0 bases and J gave up 5 bases; unmatched junction bases: 5. CDR3 nucleotide sequence: TGTGCCAGCAGTTACTCAGGGACTAGAGAGACCGGGGAGCTGTTTTTT. Its translation: CASSYSGTRETGELFF.

This clonotype was picked up many times. The chain is built from TRBV7-2 and TRBJ2-7; 10 bases align to TRBD2. V trimming: 5 bases; J trimming: 4 bases; junction bases outside the gene matches: 5. The CDR3 has 14 amino acids. Germline values: CDR1 SGHTA, CDR2 FQGNSA. DNA of the CDR3: TGTGCCAGCAGCCCACTAGCGGGGTCATACGAGCAGTACTTC. Its protein is CASSPLAGSYEQYF.

The chain employs TRBV9 and TRBJ1-1; weak D call: TRBD1 (5 bases). V was clipped by 2 bases and J by 4 bases, with 15 bases between them. The CDR3 runs to 15 residues. CDR1 and CDR2 (germline): SGDLS, YYNGEE. CDR3 DNA: TGTGCCAGCAGCGTTTACGGGGGATCAGGCACTGAAGCTTTCTTT. Translation gives CASSVYGGSGTEAFF.